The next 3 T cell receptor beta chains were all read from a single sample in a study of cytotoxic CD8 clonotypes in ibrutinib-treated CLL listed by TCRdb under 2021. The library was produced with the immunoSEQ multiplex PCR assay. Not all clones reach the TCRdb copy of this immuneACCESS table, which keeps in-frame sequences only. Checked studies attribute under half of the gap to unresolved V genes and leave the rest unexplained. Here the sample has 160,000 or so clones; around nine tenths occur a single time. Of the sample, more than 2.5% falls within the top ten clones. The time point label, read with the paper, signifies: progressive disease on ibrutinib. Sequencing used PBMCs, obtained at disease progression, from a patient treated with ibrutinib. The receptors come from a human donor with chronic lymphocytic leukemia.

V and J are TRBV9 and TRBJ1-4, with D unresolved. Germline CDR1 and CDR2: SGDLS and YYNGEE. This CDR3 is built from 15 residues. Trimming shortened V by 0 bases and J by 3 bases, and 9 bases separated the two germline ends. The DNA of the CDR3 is TGTGCCAGCAGCGTAGGGTCCAACTCTAATGAAAAACTGTTTTTT. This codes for CASSVGSNSNEKLFF.

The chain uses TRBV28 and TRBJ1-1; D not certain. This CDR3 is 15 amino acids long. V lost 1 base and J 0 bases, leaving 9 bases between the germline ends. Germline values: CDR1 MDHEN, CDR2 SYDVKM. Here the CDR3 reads CASSLFGRVNTEAFF. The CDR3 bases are TGTGCCAGCAGTTTATTCGGACGGGTGAACACTGAAGCTTTCTTT.

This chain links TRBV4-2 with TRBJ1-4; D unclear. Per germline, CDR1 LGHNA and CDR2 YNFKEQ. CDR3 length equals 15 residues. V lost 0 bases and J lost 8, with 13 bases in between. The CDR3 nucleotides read TGTGCCAGCAGCCAAGATAGAAATGTAATGGAAAAACTGTTTTTT. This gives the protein CASSQDRNVMEKLFF.